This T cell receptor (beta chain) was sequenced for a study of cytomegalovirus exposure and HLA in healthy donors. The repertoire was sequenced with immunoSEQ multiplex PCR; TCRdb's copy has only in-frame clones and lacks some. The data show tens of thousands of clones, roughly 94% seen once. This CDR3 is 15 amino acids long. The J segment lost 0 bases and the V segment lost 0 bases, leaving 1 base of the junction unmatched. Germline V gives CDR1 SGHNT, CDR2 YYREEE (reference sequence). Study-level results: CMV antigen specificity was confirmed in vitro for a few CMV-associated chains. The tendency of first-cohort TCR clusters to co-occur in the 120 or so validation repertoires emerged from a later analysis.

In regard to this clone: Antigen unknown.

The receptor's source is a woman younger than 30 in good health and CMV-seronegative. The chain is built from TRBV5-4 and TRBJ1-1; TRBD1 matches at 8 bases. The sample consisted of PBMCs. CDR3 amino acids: CASSLATGVNTEAFF. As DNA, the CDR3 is TGTGCCAGCAGCTTGGCGACAGGGGTGAACACTGAAGCTTTCTTT.